The rows below give T cell receptor beta chains drawn from one sample of a study of spatial heterogeneity in lung cancer. Via MiXCR, TCRdb re-called the 5' RACE reads, giving one row per CDR3 protein. Among approximately 52,000 distinct CDR3 sequences listed, more than 6.5% were seen once. Source: PBMCs, taken at surgery. Receptors were obtained from a female donor with early-stage non-small cell lung cancer. CDR3s include the opening cysteine and the closing phenylalanine or tryptophan. The D gene is left open where the match is weak. The listing skips clone size in some rows; elsewhere it reads once, few, many or a size class.

abundance: many
d_gene: .
v_gene: TRBV5-8
j_gene: TRBJ2-4
CDR3nt: TGTGCCAGCAGCTTGGCCGACAGCCTAGGGATTCAGTACTTC
CDR3aa: CASSLADSLGIQYF

abundance: .
d_gene: .
v_gene: TRBV10-1
j_gene: TRBJ2-1
CDR3nt: TGCGCCAGCAGTGAGTTGGGTGAGCAGTTCTTC
CDR3aa: CASSELGEQFF

abundance: .
d_gene: TRBD2
v_gene: TRBV6-2/TRBV6-3
j_gene: TRBJ2-2
CDR3nt: TGTGCCAGCACCGCCAGGCTAGCGGGGTCCGGAGGGGAGCTGTTTTTT
CDR3aa: CASTARLAGSGGELFF

abundance: few
d_gene: .
v_gene: TRBV27
j_gene: TRBJ1-1
CDR3nt: TGTGCCAGCAGTTTAGCACAGTCGTTTGAAGCTTTCTTT
CDR3aa: CASSLAQSFEAFF

abundance: few
d_gene: TRBD2
v_gene: TRBV3-1
j_gene: TRBJ2-7
CDR3nt: TGTGCCAGCAGCCAGCGCGGGGGGGCAGAAGAGCAGTACTTC
CDR3aa: CASSQRGGAEEQYF

abundance: few
d_gene: .
v_gene: TRBV6-5
j_gene: TRBJ2-7
CDR3nt: TGTGCCAGCAGGCCAGACAGCGCCTACGAGCAGTACTTC
CDR3aa: CASRPDSAYEQYF

abundance: many
d_gene: .
v_gene: TRBV7-3
j_gene: TRBJ2-2
CDR3nt: TGTGCCAGCAGCTTAACGGGACATTCGAACACCGGGGAGCTGTTTTTT
CDR3aa: CASSLTGHSNTGELFF

abundance: many
d_gene: TRBD2
v_gene: TRBV7-6
j_gene: TRBJ2-3
CDR3nt: TGTGCCAGCAGCTGGGGCGGGGGGTCAGATACGCAGTATTTT
CDR3aa: CASSWGGGSDTQYF

abundance: many
d_gene: .
v_gene: TRBV28
j_gene: TRBJ1-1
CDR3nt: TGTGCCAGTTCCCCGATGGGTCAGGAGAACACTGAAGCTTTCTTT
CDR3aa: CASSPMGQENTEAFF

abundance: few
d_gene: TRBD2
v_gene: TRBV9
j_gene: TRBJ2-7
CDR3nt: TGTGCCAGCAGCGTAGCTAGCGGGGGCTACGAGCAGTACTTC
CDR3aa: CASSVASGGYEQYF

abundance: few
d_gene: .
v_gene: TRBV7-2
j_gene: TRBJ1-3
CDR3nt: TGTGCCAGCAGCTTAGCAGGGAAGGGGAACACCATATATTTT
CDR3aa: CASSLAGKGNTIYF

abundance: many
d_gene: .
v_gene: TRBV5-1
j_gene: TRBJ2-3
CDR3nt: TGCGCCAGCGTGGTTGGTGGTGTTCGTTCGGATACGCAGTATTTT
CDR3aa: CASVVGGVRSDTQYF

abundance: many
d_gene: TRBD2
v_gene: TRBV5-1
j_gene: TRBJ2-3
CDR3nt: TGCGCCAGCAGCATACGAATGATGGGACTAGGACGCACAGATACGCAGTATTTT
CDR3aa: CASSIRMMGLGRTDTQYF

abundance: many
d_gene: .
v_gene: TRBV28
j_gene: TRBJ2-3
CDR3nt: TGTGCCAGCAGTTTCGCGGGGACGTTAGATACGCAGTATTTT
CDR3aa: CASSFAGTLDTQYF

abundance: .
d_gene: .
v_gene: TRBV15
j_gene: TRBJ1-5
CDR3nt: TGTGCCACCAGCAGAAGGAGTGGGGAGCCCCAGCATTTT
CDR3aa: CATSRRSGEPQHF

abundance: many
d_gene: .
v_gene: TRBV5-5
j_gene: TRBJ2-3
CDR3nt: TGTGCCAGCAGCTTACAGGGTAAGATGACTTCAGATACGCAGTATTTT
CDR3aa: CASSLQGKMTSDTQYF

abundance: many
d_gene: .
v_gene: TRBV2
j_gene: TRBJ1-2
CDR3nt: TGTGCCAGCAGTCGTCAGGGTCTACAAGGCTACACCTTC
CDR3aa: CASSRQGLQGYTF

abundance: many
d_gene: .
v_gene: TRBV7-9
j_gene: TRBJ2-3
CDR3nt: TGTGCCAGCAGCTTAGGTAGCCCCAGCACAGATACGCAGTATTTT
CDR3aa: CASSLGSPSTDTQYF

abundance: many
d_gene: TRBD1
v_gene: TRBV29-1
j_gene: TRBJ1-5
CDR3nt: TGCAGCGTCGGACAGGGGAATCAGCCCCAGCATTTT
CDR3aa: CSVGQGNQPQHF

abundance: many
d_gene: .
v_gene: TRBV7-9
j_gene: TRBJ2-3
CDR3nt: TGTGCCAGCAGCTTACTCCCTAATACGCAGTATTTT
CDR3aa: CASSLLPNTQYF

abundance: many
d_gene: TRBD2
v_gene: TRBV20-1
j_gene: TRBJ2-7
CDR3nt: TGCAGTGCTACAAGGGCGGGGGTCTACGAGCAGTACTTC
CDR3aa: CSATRAGVYEQYF

abundance: few
d_gene: .
v_gene: TRBV20-1
j_gene: TRBJ1-2
CDR3nt: TGCAGTGCTAGAGCGTCCAGGGGCCGTTTTTTTGGCTACACCTTC
CDR3aa: CSARASRGRFFGYTF

abundance: many
d_gene: .
v_gene: TRBV30
j_gene: TRBJ1-6
CDR3nt: TGTGCCTGGAGTGTACAGGGAAGCTCCTATAATTCACCCCTCCACTTT
CDR3aa: CAWSVQGSSYNSPLHF

abundance: many
d_gene: TRBD2
v_gene: TRBV7-9
j_gene: TRBJ2-3
CDR3nt: TGTGCCAGCAGCTTCCCTGTGGTAGCGGGCCCTAGCACAGATACGCAGTATTTT
CDR3aa: CASSFPVVAGPSTDTQYF

abundance: many
d_gene: .
v_gene: TRBV30
j_gene: TRBJ2-3
CDR3nt: TGTGCCTGGAGTGTAATATTAGATACGCAGTATTTT
CDR3aa: CAWSVILDTQYF

abundance: many
d_gene: .
v_gene: TRBV27
j_gene: TRBJ1-1
CDR3nt: TGTGCCAGCAACTCCCGGACAGCCACTGAAGCTTTCTTT
CDR3aa: CASNSRTATEAFF

abundance: many
d_gene: .
v_gene: TRBV10-1
j_gene: TRBJ1-1
CDR3nt: TGCGCCAGCTCCCCGGGAAAGAACACTGAAGCTTTCTTT
CDR3aa: CASSPGKNTEAFF

abundance: few
d_gene: .
v_gene: TRBV4-3
j_gene: TRBJ1-2
CDR3nt: TGCGCCAGCAGCCAAGCTCTTGCAGGGTCAGGCTATGGCTACACCTTC
CDR3aa: CASSQALAGSGYGYTF

abundance: many
d_gene: TRBD2
v_gene: TRBV4-2
j_gene: TRBJ2-2
CDR3nt: TGTGCCAGCAGCGACGGGGGGGCAGGGGAGCTGTTTTTT
CDR3aa: CASSDGGAGELFF

abundance: .
d_gene: .
v_gene: TRBV3-1
j_gene: TRBJ1-5
CDR3nt: TGTGCCAGCAGCCGAGGGTCGGGGGGAACAAATCAGCCCCAGCATTTT
CDR3aa: CASSRGSGGTNQPQHF

abundance: many
d_gene: .
v_gene: TRBV5-1
j_gene: TRBJ2-7
CDR3nt: TGCGCCAGCAGCCGGGCAGCGACCTACGAGCAGTACTTC
CDR3aa: CASSRAATYEQYF

abundance: many
d_gene: .
v_gene: TRBV7-3
j_gene: TRBJ2-5
CDR3nt: TGTGCCAGCAGCCCCCGGCGGGGCCCCCAAGAGACCCAGTACTTC
CDR3aa: CASSPRRGPQETQYF

abundance: .
d_gene: .
v_gene: TRBV21-1
j_gene: TRBJ1-4
CDR3nt: TGTGCCGGCCTCGACAGGGATGCAACTAATGAAAAACTGTTTTTT
CDR3aa: CAGLDRDATNEKLFF

abundance: .
d_gene: .
v_gene: TRBV4-1
j_gene: TRBJ1-4
CDR3nt: TGCGCCAGCAGCCAAACAATTTTGTTTTCAACTAATGAAAAACTGTTTTTT
CDR3aa: CASSQTILFSTNEKLFF

abundance: many
d_gene: TRBD2
v_gene: TRBV5-1
j_gene: TRBJ2-7
CDR3nt: TGCGCCAGCAGCCCGGCGGTCGGGGGGGCGTCCGAGCAGTACTTC
CDR3aa: CASSPAVGGASEQYF

abundance: .
d_gene: TRBD1
v_gene: TRBV18
j_gene: TRBJ2-1
CDR3nt: TGTGCCAGCTCACCGGACAGGGGGTTTAGGAATGAGCAGTTCTTC
CDR3aa: CASSPDRGFRNEQFF

abundance: once
d_gene: TRBD2
v_gene: TRBV27
j_gene: TRBJ2-1
CDR3nt: TGTGCCAGCAGTTCGCCTAGCGGGGGCCGCTACAATGAGCAGTTCTTC
CDR3aa: CASSSPSGGRYNEQFF

abundance: many
d_gene: .
v_gene: TRBV12-3/TRBV12-4
j_gene: TRBJ2-3
CDR3nt: TGTGCCAGCAGTCCACCACAGGCGTTT
CDR3aa: CASSPPQAF

abundance: many
d_gene: .
v_gene: TRBV7-9
j_gene: TRBJ1-6
CDR3nt: TGTGCCAGCCGACAGGCGTGGAATTCACCCCTCCACTTT
CDR3aa: CASRQAWNSPLHF

abundance: many
d_gene: .
v_gene: TRBV28
j_gene: TRBJ2-6
CDR3nt: TGTGCCAGCAGCCGCCGGGGGGCGTTCGCTGGGGCCAACGTCCTGACTTTC
CDR3aa: CASSRRGAFAGANVLTF

abundance: many
d_gene: .
v_gene: TRBV3-1
j_gene: TRBJ2-1
CDR3nt: TGTGCCAGCAGCCACACGAGGGGTGGTTCCTACAATGAGCAGTTCTTC
CDR3aa: CASSHTRGGSYNEQFF

abundance: few
d_gene: TRBD1
v_gene: TRBV5-6
j_gene: TRBJ2-3
CDR3nt: TGTGCCAGCAGCCCAACCGGGACAGCAGATACGCAGTATTTT
CDR3aa: CASSPTGTADTQYF

abundance: many
d_gene: TRBD2
v_gene: TRBV11-2
j_gene: TRBJ2-1
CDR3nt: TGTGCCAGCAGCCAATTTCCCGGGGGGGCTCGGAGTGAGCAGTTCTTC
CDR3aa: CASSQFPGGARSEQFF

abundance: many
d_gene: .
v_gene: TRBV20-1
j_gene: TRBJ2-5
CDR3nt: TGCAGTGCGTCGGCGGAACAAGAGACCCAGTACTTC
CDR3aa: CSASAEQETQYF

abundance: few
d_gene: .
v_gene: TRBV12-3/TRBV12-4
j_gene: TRBJ2-3
CDR3nt: TGTGCCAGCAGTTTAGTCCCGGGGGCTCTCACAGATACGCAGTATTTT
CDR3aa: CASSLVPGALTDTQYF

abundance: many
d_gene: .
v_gene: TRBV7-2
j_gene: TRBJ2-1
CDR3nt: TGTGCCAGCAGCTTAGCGAGAGGGGGTAATGAGCAGTTCTTC
CDR3aa: CASSLARGGNEQFF

abundance: few
d_gene: .
v_gene: TRBV4-2
j_gene: TRBJ2-7
CDR3nt: TGTGCCAGCAGCCAAGAGAGAAGGGCCGGCGAGCAGTACTTC
CDR3aa: CASSQERRAGEQYF

abundance: many
d_gene: .
v_gene: TRBV4-2
j_gene: TRBJ1-2
CDR3nt: TGTGCCAGCAGCCAGAATACAGGGTTAATAAGCTACACCTTC
CDR3aa: CASSQNTGLISYTF

abundance: many
d_gene: .
v_gene: TRBV20-1
j_gene: TRBJ2-7
CDR3nt: TGCAGTTTCCGGATGCGGGGAGGGGGCTACGAGCAGTACTTC
CDR3aa: CSFRMRGGGYEQYF

abundance: many
d_gene: TRBD1
v_gene: TRBV5-6
j_gene: TRBJ2-1
CDR3nt: TGTGCCAGCAGCTTTCGACAGGGACGTACCAATGAGCAGTTCTTC
CDR3aa: CASSFRQGRTNEQFF

abundance: .
d_gene: .
v_gene: TRBV7-8
j_gene: TRBJ2-1
CDR3nt: TGTGCCAGCAGCCCGCTCCCCTATGAGCAGTTCTTC
CDR3aa: CASSPLPYEQFF

abundance: .
d_gene: .
v_gene: TRBV7-3
j_gene: TRBJ2-3
CDR3nt: TGTGCCAGCGCCGGGGGTAGCACAGATACGCAGTATTTT
CDR3aa: CASAGGSTDTQYF

abundance: .
d_gene: .
v_gene: TRBV18
j_gene: TRBJ1-6
CDR3nt: TGTGCCAGCTCACCACGGGACACCGATTCACCCCTCCACTTT
CDR3aa: CASSPRDTDSPLHF